These 14 T cell receptor beta chains share one sample of origin, sequenced in a study of blood T cell repertoires in COVID-19. The method was immunoSEQ multiplex PCR; TCRdb's version includes in-frame clones alone and lacks a portion of them. In the table there are approximately 290,000 clones, 75% to 90% of which are singletons. The source material was peripheral blood. The receptor set was obtained from a man aged 30-40 years with acute or convalescent COVID-19.

The chain joins TRBV12-5 to TRBJ1-1; D is possibly TRBD1 (6 bases). V was clipped by 6 bases and J by 1 base, with 15 bases between them. There are 15 residues in the CDR3. Germline values: CDR1 LGHNT, CDR2 FRNRAP. CDR3 DNA: TGTGCTAGTGGACTGTGGATGGGGGCGAACACTGAAGCTTTCTTT. Its translation: CASGLWMGANTEAFF.

V usage is TRBV5-5 and J usage is TRBJ2-3, with 9 bases that match TRBD1. V shed 3 bases, J shed 2 bases, and the junction held 7 bases outside the gene matches. The CDR3 is 16 residues long. CDR1 SGHKS and CDR2 YYEKEE come from the germline V gene (reference sequence). The DNA of the CDR3 is TGTGCCAGCAGCTCGTTCGGGACAGGGACCACAGATACGCAGTATTTT. Amino acid sequence: CASSSFGTGTTDTQYF. Full variable domain (missing parts from reference TRBV5-5 and TRBJ2-3): DAGVTQSPTHLIKTRGQQVTLRCSPISGHKSVSWYQQVLGQGPQFIFQYYEKEERGRGNFPDRFSARQFPNYSSELNVNALLLGDSALYLCASSSFGTGTTDTQYFGPGTRLTVL.

The V gene is TRBV28, the J gene TRBJ2-5, with 7 positions matching TRBD1. Germline values: CDR1 MDHEN, CDR2 SYDVKM. The CDR3 length is 15 residues. Trimming removed 9 bases from V and 7 bases from J; junction bases left unmatched: 17. In nucleotides, the CDR3 is TGTGCCAGTAAAACCGATTCGACAGGGCAGAGGACCCAGTACTTC. Translated: CASKTDSTGQRTQYF. The complete variable domain, with remaining parts taken from reference TRBV28 and TRBJ2-5, reads DVKVTQSSRYLVKRTGEKVFLECVQDMDHENMFWYRQDPGLGLRLIYFSYDVKMKEKGDIPEGYSVSREKKERFSLILESASTNQTSMYLCASKTDSTGQRTQYFGPGTRLLVL.

In its sample, this clone was seen once. The chain combines TRBV28 with TRBJ1-2, with 7 bases fitting TRBD1. Unmatched junction bases numbered 5, after V lost 10 bases and J lost 0 bases. Germline V lookup: CDR1 MDHEN, CDR2 SYDVKM. The CDR3 loop spans 13 amino acids. The CDR3 DNA reads as TGTGCCACCGGGACAGCCGCTAACTATGGCTACACCTTC. Amino acid sequence: CATGTAANYGYTF.

The J gene is TRBJ1-6, the V gene TRBV7-2, with 8 bases matching TRBD1. The CDR3 length is 16 residues. CDR1 is SGHTA and CDR2 is FQGNSA in the germline V gene. The J segment lost 5 bases and the V segment lost 1 base, leaving 4 bases of the junction unmatched. The CDR3 DNA reads TGTGCCAGCAGCTTAGACGGACAGGGCCATAATTCACCCCTCCACTTT. It codes for CASSLDGQGHNSPLHF.

The genes are TRBV27 and TRBJ2-6; D is possibly TRBD2 (6 bases). This CDR3 is 15 amino acids long. V lost 2 bases to trimming and J lost 2 bases, with 7 bases between them. CDR1 and CDR2 from the germline V gene are MNHEY and SMNVEV (reference sequence). DNA of the CDR3: TGTGCCAGCAGTTTAAGGAGGGCTGGGGCCAACGTCCTGACTTTC. Translating it yields CASSLRRAGANVLTF.

This chain connects TRBV5-5 to TRBJ1-1; D not certain. Looked up from germline, CDR1 is SGHKS and CDR2 is YYEKEE (reference sequence). Trimming took off 4 bases at V and 3 bases at J, with 10 bases between the two ends. This CDR3 is 13 amino acids long. The CDR3 nucleotides are TGTGCCAGCAGCGTCTTTCAGGACACTGAAGCTTTCTTT. Translating it yields CASSVFQDTEAFF.

The rearrangement joins TRBV29-1 to TRBJ1-1; D is unresolved. Trimming pared 4 bases from V and 6 bases from J, leaving 12 bases between. CDR3 length equals 12 residues. Germline lookup yields CDR1 SQVTM and CDR2 ANQGSEA. The CDR3 nucleotides read TGCAGCGTTGTCGGGGTTCGGGCTGAAGCTTTCTTT. Translated: CSVVGVRAEAFF.

V and J are TRBV7-8 and TRBJ1-2; tentatively, D is TRBD1 (5 bases). The V and J ends lost 0 bases and 5 bases respectively, with 10 bases between them. CDR1 SGHVS and CDR2 FQNEAQ come from the germline V gene. CDR3 length: 14 residues. The CDR3 DNA sequence: TGTGCCAGCAGCTTAGCGGGGGGTAATTATGGCTACACCTTC. This sequence encodes CASSLAGGNYGYTF.

CDR3: CASSQFPGQDSYEQYF. For the CDR3, the DNA is TGTGCCAGCAGCCAATTTCCGGGACAGGACTCCTACGAGCAGTACTTC. The chain recombines TRBV3-1 (or the pseudogene TRBV3-2) with TRBJ2-7; the match to TRBD1 covers 8 bases. Germline V CDR1 and CDR2: LGHDT, YNNKEL (reference sequence). V was clipped by 2 bases and J by 0 bases; unmatched bases: 6. The CDR3 is made up of 16 amino acids.

This chain joins TRBV30 and TRBJ1-2; possibly TRBD1 for D (6 bases). The CDR3 is 14 residues long. V lost 5 bases, J lost 8 bases, and 21 bases lay in between. Germline V gives CDR1 GTSNPN, CDR2 SVGIG (reference sequence). The DNA for the CDR3 is TGTGCCTGGGGAGCTGACACAGGGTGGTCCGGCTACACCTTC. Encoded protein: CAWGADTGWSGYTF.

CDR3 amino acids: CASSSLQGTEAFF. The CDR3 coding sequence is TGTGCCAGCAGTTCCTTACAGGGTACTGAAGCTTTCTTT. The chain uses TRBV27 and TRBJ1-1, with D possibly TRBD1 on 6 matching bases. V was shortened by 4 bases and J by 5 bases, with 11 bases between the two germline ends. The CDR3 totals 13 residues. CDR1 MNHEY and CDR2 SMNVEV come from the germline V gene (reference sequence).

This clone came up once. V is TRBV9 and J is TRBJ2-7; D may be TRBD2 (6 bases). Trimming shortened V by 3 bases and J by 2 bases, and 15 bases separated the two germline ends. The CDR3 sequence is 15 residues long. In germline, CDR1 is SGDLS, CDR2 YYNGEE. CDR3 in amino acids: CASSADGTGTYEQYF. CDR3 coding DNA: TGTGCCAGCAGCGCAGACGGGACTGGGACCTACGAGCAGTACTTC.

V and J are TRBV7-9 and TRBJ2-5; 12 nucleotides agree with TRBD2. V lost 1 base to trimming and J lost 4 bases; unmatched junction nucleotides: 7. This CDR3 comprises 17 residues. Germline assignment: CDR1 SEHNR and CDR2 FQNEAQ (reference sequence). The CDR3 DNA follows: TGTGCCAGCAGCTTAGACCCTAGCGGGGGGGTAGGAGAGACCCAGTACTTC. Its protein product is CASSLDPSGGVGETQYF.